Following are 23 T cell receptor beta chains from one sample sequenced in a study of T cells after yellow fever vaccination. TCRdb re-called the 5' RACE reads through MiXCR, storing one row per CDR3 protein. Of approximately 34,000 distinct CDR3 sequences in the sample, less than 8% were seen once. The specimen comprised PBMCs, either bulk or a sorted T-cell subset (CD4+, CD8+, memory, or dextramer-sorted; not recorded which), sampled on the day of the first yellow fever vaccination. Receptor source: a man aged 18-30 years who received the YFV17D yellow fever vaccine.

This clonotype was seen ten or more times. This chain links TRBV20-1 with TRBJ2-1, with 11 bases lining up with TRBD2. The J segment lost 7 bases and the V segment lost 0 bases, leaving 11 bases of the junction unmatched. The CDR3 loop spans 17 amino acids. Germline V gene data show CDR1 as DFQATT and CDR2 as SNEGSKA (reference sequence). CDR3 region: CSARDLEIAGGPNEQFF. Written as DNA, the CDR3 is TGCAGTGCTAGAGATCTCGAAATAGCGGGGGGGCCTAATGAGCAGTTCTTC.

This clonotype appeared a single time. This may stem from a read error, because a much larger clone lies one nucleotide away. The chain has TRBV20-1 and TRBJ2-1; D is perhaps TRBD2 (5 bases). V was clipped by 1 base and J by 2 bases, with 12 bases between them. CDR3 length: 15 residues. Per the germline V gene, CDR1 is DFQATT and CDR2 is SNEGSKA (reference sequence). In nucleotides, the CDR3 is TGCAGTGCTAGAGTGGGCGCTAGCCCCTACAATGAGCAGTTCTTC. Translating it yields CSARVGASPYNEQFF.

V is TRBV5-1 and J is TRBJ2-2, with D maybe TRBD2 (6 bases). Germline loops: CDR1 SGHRS, CDR2 YFSETQ. V lost 4 bases and J lost 6, with 13 bases in between. The CDR3 has 14 residues. The CDR3, as DNA: TGCGCCAGCAGCCCCGGGTGGGGGGCCGGGGAGCTGTTTTTT. It codes for CASSPGWGAGELFF. The whole variable domain, remainder taken from reference TRBV5-1 and TRBJ2-2, is KAGVTQTPRYLIKTRGQQVTLSCSPISGHRSVSWYQQTPGQGLQFLFEYFSETQRNKGNFPGRFSGRQFSNSRSEMNVSTLELGDSALYLCASSPGWGAGELFFGEGSRLTVL.

This clonotype was seen repeatedly, ten times or more. This sequence joins TRBV6-5 and TRBJ2-5; 11 bases align to TRBD2. The ends lost 2 bases at V and 5 bases at J; junction bases unmatched: 7. The CDR3 spans 16 residues. CDR1 and CDR2 (germline): MNHEY, SVGAGI. CDR3 in amino acids: CASSYLLAGEGETQYF. In DNA form, the CDR3 reads TGTGCCAGCAGTTACCTACTAGCGGGGGAGGGGGAGACCCAGTACTTC.

This clonotype was observed many times. J is TRBJ2-6 and V is TRBV28, with TRBD1 matching over 7 bases. The CDR3 has 18 residues. Trimming removed 7 bases from V and 1 base from J; junction bases left unmatched: 13. The germline CDR1 and CDR2 sequences are MDHEN and SYDVKM. CDR3 in DNA: TGTGCCAGCACCCCCGAGGGACAGAGGTTTTCTGGGGCCAACGTCCTGACTTTC. It specifies CASTPEGQRFSGANVLTF.

This clonotype was seen many times. The V gene is TRBV27, the J gene TRBJ1-1, with D tentatively TRBD1 (6 bases). This CDR3 comprises 14 residues. CDR1 is MNHEY and CDR2 is SMNVEV in the germline V gene (reference sequence). Trimming took off 5 bases at V and 0 bases at J, with 10 bases between the two ends. The chain's CDR3 is CASSRGHLNTEAFF. Written as DNA, the CDR3 is TGTGCCAGCAGTCGGGGACATCTGAACACTGAAGCTTTCTTT.

This clonotype showed up many times. V and J are TRBV6-5 and TRBJ1-2; 8 positions agree with TRBD1. The V and J ends lost 3 bases and 5 bases, in that order; junction bases with no gene match: 8. CDR3 length equals 15 residues. Per the germline V gene, CDR1 is MNHEY and CDR2 is SVGAGI. This CDR3 reads CASSYEGQGTYGYTF. The CDR3 nucleotides are TGTGCCAGCAGTTATGAAGGACAGGGTACTTATGGCTACACCTTC.

This clonotype was found many times. This rearrangement joins TRBV27 to TRBJ1-1; possible D gene TRBD1, 6 bases. The CDR3 covers 17 residues. V was pared by 5 bases and J by 0 bases, with 19 bases between. From germline, CDR1 is MNHEY and CDR2 SMNVEV (reference sequence). CDR3 nucleotide sequence: TGTGCCAGCAGTCGTGTGGGGGGCCGGGGGGTGAACACTGAAGCTTTCTTT. Its translation is CASSRVGGRGVNTEAFF.

As regards this clonotype: A much larger clonotype is one base distant, so this may be a read error. The chain uses TRBV30 and TRBJ2-7; D is ambiguous. The germline CDR1 and CDR2 sequences are GTSNPN and SVGIG (reference sequence). The CDR3 is made up of 17 amino acids. As DNA, the CDR3 is TGTGCCTGGAGTCATGGGGTTTGGGGTCCAGATTCCTACGAGCACTACGTC. Its protein product is CAWSHGVWGPDSYEHYV.

The table lists this clonotype with many counts. The chain employs TRBV2 and TRBJ1-4; 8 positions agree with TRBD1. This CDR3 contains 15 residues. The V and J ends lost 7 bases and 4 bases, in that order; junction bases with no gene match: 8. The germline V gene has CDR1 SNHLY and CDR2 FYNNEI. The CDR3 nucleotides are TGTGCCAGCACCTTAGGACAGGGCGTTAATGAAAAACTGTTTTTT. This translates into CASTLGQGVNEKLFF.

This clonotype is classed as medium-sized. The rearrangement uses TRBV7-9 and TRBJ2-5; 8 bases match TRBD2. CDR1 is SEHNR, CDR2 FQNEAQ, per germline (reference sequence). V lost 5 bases, J lost 4 bases, and 3 bases stayed unmatched. The CDR3 loop spans 13 amino acids. The CDR3 bases are TGTGCCAGCAGCCCTCGGGAGGGAGAGACCCAGTACTTC. Translated: CASSPREGETQYF.

This clonotype was seen repeatedly, ten times or more. V is TRBV11-2 and J is TRBJ2-5; TRBD2 aligns across 8 bases. Germline V gene sequence: CDR1 SGHAT, CDR2 FQNNGV. This CDR3 is built from 13 residues. V lost 5 bases, J lost 5 bases, and 4 bases stayed unmatched. The CDR3 spells CASSRSGVETQYF. The CDR3 nucleotides are TGTGCCAGCAGCCGTAGCGGGGTGGAGACCCAGTACTTC. Full variable domain (missing parts from reference TRBV11-2 and TRBJ2-5): EAGVAQSPRYKIIEKRQSVAFWCNPISGHATLYWYQQILGQGPKLLIQFQNNGVVDDSQLPKDRFSAERLKGVDSTLKIQPAKLEDSAVYLCASSRSGVETQYFGPGTRLLVL.

Only a few counts were recorded for this clonotype. This chain joins TRBV20-1 and TRBJ2-3, with 11 bases lining up with TRBD2. With V trimmed by 5 bases and J by 3 bases, 7 bases remained unmatched. Germline-derived CDR1 and CDR2 are DFQATT and SNEGSKA (reference sequence). The CDR3 sequence is 15 residues long. CDR3 DNA: TGCAGTGCTTCCCTGACTAGCGGGGAAACAGATACGCAGTATTTT. Residues: CSASLTSGETDTQYF.

The sample holds many counts of this clonotype. The rearrangement joins TRBV10-3 to TRBJ1-1, with D possibly TRBD1 on 5 matching bases. The germline CDR1 and CDR2 sequences are ENHRY and SYGVKD. Trimming pared 4 bases from V and 4 bases from J, leaving 19 bases between. The CDR3 sequence is 16 residues long. The CDR3 reads CAISGKRGPGGTEAFF. The CDR3 DNA is TGTGCCATCAGTGGGAAGCGTGGTCCCGGGGGCACTGAAGCTTTCTTT.

This clonotype was found many times. The chain couples TRBV21-1 to TRBJ2-7; the tabulated D call, TRBD1, remains unverified against the DNA. TRBV21-1 is a documented pseudogene. The CDR3 covers 13 residues. CDR3 in amino acids: CASTAGAPYEQYF. The CDR3 region has the DNA TGTGCCAGCACAGCAGGGGCCCCCTACGAGCAGTACTTC.

V is TRBV7-2 and J is TRBJ1-3; D is unclear. Per the germline V gene, CDR1 is SGHTA and CDR2 is FQGNSA. V was pared by 3 bases and J by 0 bases, with 9 bases between. CDR3 length: 15 residues. The CDR3 spells CASSLVVSSGNTIYF. Written as DNA, the CDR3 is TGTGCCAGCAGCTTGGTGGTTAGCTCTGGAAACACCATATATTTT.

The V gene is TRBV19, the J gene TRBJ1-2; D call uncertain. The length of the CDR3 is 14 residues. The ends were cut back, 0 bases at V and 1 base at J, with 6 bases in the middle. From germline, CDR1 is LNHDA and CDR2 SQIVND (reference sequence). CDR3 protein: CASSIDGINYGYTF. CDR3 DNA: TGTGCCAGTAGTATAGATGGGATTAACTATGGCTACACCTTC.

This clonotype was picked up many times. The chain joins TRBV6-2 or TRBV6-3 to TRBJ2-7; D not resolved. The germline V gene has CDR1 MNHEY and CDR2 SVGEGT. The CDR3 sequence is 15 residues long. Trimming removed 2 bases at V and 1 base at J, with 12 bases between. In DNA form, the CDR3 reads TGTGCCAGCAGTTACCTTGGACCGATTTCCTACGAGCAGTACTTC. Protein: CASSYLGPISYEQYF.

The sample holds many counts of this clonotype. The rearrangement links TRBV6-2 or TRBV6-3 to TRBJ2-1, with unresolved D. CDR1 is MNHEY and CDR2 is SVGEGT in the germline V gene. The CDR3 covers 11 residues. Trimming removed 6 bases from V and 10 bases from J, with 10 bases in between. CDR3 DNA: TGTGCCAGCAGCGGAGTCTCGGAGCAGTTCTTC. It encodes CASSGVSEQFF.

In its sample, this clonotype was seen many times. The chain employs TRBV5-5 and TRBJ1-5, with 11 positions matching TRBD1. The germline gives CDR1 SGHKS, CDR2 YYEKEE (reference sequence). The CDR3 is 15 residues long. V shed 5 bases, J shed 7 bases, and the junction held 8 bases outside the gene matches. CDR3 coding DNA: TGTGCCAGCAGGTCGGACAGGGGGCCGGGGCAGCCCCAGCATTTT. Its protein product is CASRSDRGPGQPQHF.

This clonotype was seen at least ten times. The chain carries TRBV20-1 and TRBJ2-7; 7 positions match TRBD1. Germline V CDR1 and CDR2: DFQATT, SNEGSKA (reference sequence). The junction had 6 bases not matched to a gene; V was cut back by 0 bases and J by 1 base. The length of the CDR3 is 15 residues. CDR3 sequence (DNA): TGCAGTGCTAGAGATAGGGGGCGAGGGTCCTACGAGCAGTACTTC. Translating gives CSARDRGRGSYEQYF.

This clonotype is labeled medium-sized. This rearrangement joins TRBV9 to TRBJ2-1; TRBD2 matches at 8 bases. CDR1 and CDR2 (germline): SGDLS, YYNGEE. The CDR3 length is 14 residues. V was pared by 4 bases and J by 4 bases, with 4 bases of the junction left unmatched. CDR3 bases: TGTGCCAGCAGCCGGGGGGGCAAATACAATGAGCAGTTCTTC. This encodes CASSRGGKYNEQFF.

This sequence joins TRBV5-1 and TRBJ1-2; D not resolved. The CDR3 extends over 14 amino acids. Germline-derived CDR1 and CDR2 are SGHRS and YFSETQ. Trimming took off 3 bases at V and 5 bases at J, with 14 bases between the two ends. The CDR3 DNA reads TGCGCCAGCAGCTCTACTACCGGGAAATATGGCTACACCTTC. Translation gives CASSSTTGKYGYTF.